These 17 T cell receptor beta chains were all obtained from the same sample, sequenced in a study of cytomegalovirus exposure and HLA in healthy donors. Both 60 Vbeta primers and 13 Jbeta primers went into the PCR. Only in-frame clones appear in the TCRdb table, and some are missing; sequencing was by immunoSEQ multiplex PCR. Of fewer than 200,000 clones detected, 83% appear once; the ten largest clones hold around 1.7%. The sequencing sample was made of PBMCs. These receptor sequences come from a man aged 50 or older in good health and CMV-seronegative.

This chain connects TRBV5-1 to TRBJ2-3; 8 nucleotides match TRBD1. This CDR3 comprises 17 residues. Germline V gives CDR1 SGHRS, CDR2 YFSETQ. V lost 2 bases to trimming and J lost 1 base; unmatched junction nucleotides: 9. CDR3 amino acids: CASSFTLTGQGTDTQYF. The CDR3 nucleotides read TGCGCCAGCAGCTTTACACTTACGGGACAGGGCACAGATACGCAGTATTTT.

The genes are TRBV10-2 and TRBJ2-5; D is undetermined. The length of the CDR3 is 13 residues. V shed 2 bases and J shed 5 bases, with 9 bases lying between them. Germline-derived CDR1 and CDR2 are WSHSY and SAAADI. The CDR3 loop is CASSEAVRETQYF. The CDR3 DNA reads as TGCGCCAGCAGTGAGGCGGTGCGGGAGACCCAGTACTTC.

V and J are TRBV6-1 and TRBJ2-3, with 10 bases lining up with TRBD2. Germline V gene data show CDR1 as MNHNS and CDR2 as SASEGT. The length of the CDR3 is 14 residues. V lost 5 bases to trimming and J lost 5 bases; unmatched junction nucleotides: 4. In DNA form, the CDR3 reads TGTGCCAGCAGTTTAGCGGGAGGTGTAGATACGCAGTATTTT. It is translated as CASSLAGGVDTQYF.

This clone was observed once. This chain uses TRBV5-8 with TRBJ2-3; a possible D gene is TRBD1 (6 bases). Germline loops: CDR1 SGHTS, CDR2 YDEGEE. Trimming removed 4 bases at V and 4 bases at J, with 10 bases between. This CDR3 contains 13 residues. The CDR3 DNA follows: TGTGCCAGCAGCATCAGGGGTGCAGATACGCAGTATTTT. It codes for CASSIRGADTQYF. The full variable domain, completed using reference TRBV5-8 and TRBJ2-3, is EAGVTQSPTHLIKTRGQQATLRCSPISGHTSVYWYQQALGLGLQFLLWYDEGEERNRGNFPPRFSGRQFPNYSSELNVNALELEDSALYLCASSIRGADTQYFGPGTRLTVL.

CDR3: CATAPVQGADYGYTF. CDR3 DNA: TGTGCCACCGCGCCCGTTCAGGGGGCGGACTATGGCTACACCTTC. The V gene is TRBV18, the J gene TRBJ1-2; 8 positions match TRBD1. Germline values: CDR1 KGHSH, CDR2 LQKENI. V lost 10 bases and J lost 3; bases outside the gene matches: 13. CDR3 length equals 15 residues.

The chain recombines TRBV7-2 with TRBJ2-5, with 10 bases identical to TRBD2. The CDR3 sequence is 16 residues long. With V trimmed by 3 bases and J by 5 bases, 9 bases remained unmatched. From germline, CDR1 is SGHTA and CDR2 FQGNSA. The CDR3 loop is CASSFSPSGSMETQYF. DNA of the CDR3: TGTGCCAGCAGCTTCTCGCCTAGCGGGAGTATGGAGACCCAGTACTTC.

The chain couples TRBV25-1 to TRBJ2-2, with 11 bases identical to TRBD1. J was trimmed by 4 bases and V by 6 bases; bases with no gene match: 7. This CDR3 contains 16 residues. CDR1 is MGHDK and CDR2 is SYGVNS in the germline V gene. The chain's CDR3 is CASSLTGTGGTGELFF. In nucleotides, the CDR3 is TGTGCCAGCAGCCTAACCGGGACAGGGGGCACCGGGGAGCTGTTTTTT. The whole variable domain, remainder taken from reference TRBV25-1 and TRBJ2-2, is EADIYQTPRYLVIGTGKKITLECSQTMGHDKMYWYQQDPGMELHLIHYSYGVNSTEKGDLSSESTVSRIRTEHFPLTLESARPSHTSQYLCASSLTGTGGTGELFFGEGSRLTVL.

This clone has a handful of counts. J is TRBJ2-1 and V is TRBV6-6; D is undetermined. CDR3 size: 16 residues. Germline CDR1 and CDR2: MNHNY and SVGAGI (reference sequence). Trimming pared 0 bases from V and 8 bases from J, leaving 17 bases between. The DNA for the CDR3 is TGTGCCAGCAGTTACTCGAAGTCTGGTGGAGAGTATGAGCAGTTCTTC. It codes for CASSYSKSGGEYEQFF.

The chain recombines TRBV30 with TRBJ2-2; D uncertain. Trimming cost V 4 bases and J 0 bases, with 9 bases left between them. Looked up from germline, CDR1 is GTSNPN and CDR2 is SVGIG (reference sequence). This CDR3 region has 14 residues. The CDR3 is CAWKHGSNTGELFF. The CDR3 DNA follows: TGTGCCTGGAAACATGGTTCGAACACCGGGGAGCTGTTTTTT.

This clone showed up just once. The chain combines TRBV27 with TRBJ2-2; 7 positions match TRBD1. The CDR3 consists of 16 residues. The germline V gene has CDR1 MNHEY and CDR2 SMNVEV (reference sequence). After removal of 5 bases from V and 5 bases from J, the junction contained 11 bases not matched to a gene. The CDR3 DNA sequence: TGTGCCAGCAGTCTAAATACCGGGACAGTGACCGGGGAGCTGTTTTTT. Amino acids: CASSLNTGTVTGELFF.

The J gene is TRBJ2-1, the V gene TRBV7-3, with D possibly matching TRBD2 (6 bases). The CDR3 is 13 residues long. The germline CDR1 and CDR2 sequences are SGHTA and FQGTGA. The ends were cut back, 3 bases at V and 5 bases at J, with 8 bases in the middle. CDR3: CASSLGLNNEQFF. DNA for the CDR3: TGTGCCAGCAGCTTGGGACTTAACAATGAGCAGTTCTTC.

The rearrangement links TRBV7-6 to TRBJ2-7, with 12 positions matching TRBD1. CDR1 is SGHVS, CDR2 FNYEAQ, per germline. The length of the CDR3 is 16 residues. V was pared by 6 bases and J by 5 bases, with 11 bases of the junction left unmatched. The CDR3 sequence: CASRLSAGTGGNEQYF. In DNA form, the CDR3 reads TGTGCCAGCAGGTTGAGTGCCGGGACAGGGGGCAACGAGCAGTACTTC.

The chain joins TRBV11-2 to TRBJ2-4, with TRBD2 matching over 8 bases. There are 15 residues in the CDR3. Germline V lookup: CDR1 SGHAT, CDR2 FQNNGV. V was clipped by 5 bases and J by 8 bases; unmatched bases: 11. The chain's CDR3 is CASSKTSAGGYIQYF. The CDR3 DNA reads TGTGCCAGCAGCAAGACTAGCGCTGGGGGATACATTCAGTACTTC.

The J gene is TRBJ2-3, the V gene TRBV7-2, with 8 nucleotides matching TRBD2. CDR1 is SGHTA, CDR2 FQGNSA, per germline. The ends lost 4 bases at V and 0 bases at J; junction bases unmatched: 6. There are 16 residues in the CDR3. CDR3 DNA: TGTGCCAGCAGCTCCGGTAGCGGGGCGAGCACAGATACGCAGTATTTT. Translating it yields CASSSGSGASTDTQYF.

V and J are TRBV5-1 and TRBJ2-5, with D possibly TRBD2 on 5 matching bases. The CDR3 totals 15 residues. CDR1 and CDR2 from the germline V gene are SGHRS and YFSETQ. Trimming removed 4 bases at V and 5 bases at J, with 18 bases between. The CDR3 loop reads CASSTDSRSGETQYF. The CDR3 DNA sequence: TGCGCCAGCAGCACGGATTCACGGTCGGGGGAGACCCAGTACTTC.

The gene calls are TRBV29-1 and TRBJ1-6; weak D call: TRBD1 (5 bases). There are 12 residues in the CDR3. The germline V gene encodes CDR1 SQVTM and CDR2 ANQGSEA. V lost 8 bases and J 10 bases, leaving 15 bases between the germline ends. This CDR3 reads CSFSRGNSPLHF. The CDR3 DNA sequence: TGCAGCTTCAGTAGGGGAAACTCACCCCTCCACTTT.

The chain links TRBV29-1 to TRBJ2-5; the match to TRBD2 covers 8 bases. The assigned J gene may be wrong: the sequence end matches TRBJ2-7 better. This CDR3 is 13 amino acids long. Germline-derived CDR1 and CDR2 are SQVTM and ANQGSEA. CDR3 nucleotides: TGCAGCGTTGCGGCTAGCGGGTCCTACGAGCAGTACTTC. Translating it yields CSVAASGSYEQYF.